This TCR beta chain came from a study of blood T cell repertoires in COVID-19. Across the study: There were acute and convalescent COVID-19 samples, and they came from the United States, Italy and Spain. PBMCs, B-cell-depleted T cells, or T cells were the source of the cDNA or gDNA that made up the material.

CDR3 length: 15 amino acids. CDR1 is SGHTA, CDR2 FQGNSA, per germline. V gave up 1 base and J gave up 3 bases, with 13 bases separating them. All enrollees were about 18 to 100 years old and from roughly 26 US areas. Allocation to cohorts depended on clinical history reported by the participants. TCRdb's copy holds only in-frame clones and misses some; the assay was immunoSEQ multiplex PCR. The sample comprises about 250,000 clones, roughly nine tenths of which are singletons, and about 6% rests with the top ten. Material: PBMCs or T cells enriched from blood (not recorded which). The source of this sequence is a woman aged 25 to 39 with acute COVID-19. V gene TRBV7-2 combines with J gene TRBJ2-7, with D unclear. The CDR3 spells CASSLDHFEYYEQYF. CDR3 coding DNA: TGTGCCAGCAGCTTAGATCATTTTGAGTACTACGAGCAGTACTTC.